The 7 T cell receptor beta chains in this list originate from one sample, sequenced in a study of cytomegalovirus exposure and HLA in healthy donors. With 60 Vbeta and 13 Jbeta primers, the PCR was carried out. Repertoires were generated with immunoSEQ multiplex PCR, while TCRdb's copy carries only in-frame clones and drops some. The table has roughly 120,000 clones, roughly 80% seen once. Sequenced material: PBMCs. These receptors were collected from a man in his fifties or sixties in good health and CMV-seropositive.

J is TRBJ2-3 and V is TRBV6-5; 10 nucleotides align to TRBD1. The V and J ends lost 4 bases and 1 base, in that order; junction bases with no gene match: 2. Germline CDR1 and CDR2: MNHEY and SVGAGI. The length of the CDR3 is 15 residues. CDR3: CASSSGTGGTDTQYF. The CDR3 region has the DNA TGTGCCAGCAGTTCCGGGACAGGGGGCACAGATACGCAGTATTTT.

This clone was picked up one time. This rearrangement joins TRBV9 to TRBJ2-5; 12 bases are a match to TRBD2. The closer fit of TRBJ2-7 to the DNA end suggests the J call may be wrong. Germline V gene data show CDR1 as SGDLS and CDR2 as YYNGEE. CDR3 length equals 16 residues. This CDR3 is CASSVGTSGKVDEQYF. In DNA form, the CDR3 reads TGTGCCAGCAGCGTAGGGACTAGCGGGAAGGTCGACGAGCAGTACTTC.

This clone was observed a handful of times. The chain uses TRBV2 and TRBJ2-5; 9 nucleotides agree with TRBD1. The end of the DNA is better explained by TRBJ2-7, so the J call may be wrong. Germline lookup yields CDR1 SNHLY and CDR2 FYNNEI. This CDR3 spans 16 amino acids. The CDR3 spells CASSELSGTGTHEQYF. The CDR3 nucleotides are TGTGCCAGCAGCGAACTCTCCGGGACAGGGACCCACGAGCAGTACTTC.

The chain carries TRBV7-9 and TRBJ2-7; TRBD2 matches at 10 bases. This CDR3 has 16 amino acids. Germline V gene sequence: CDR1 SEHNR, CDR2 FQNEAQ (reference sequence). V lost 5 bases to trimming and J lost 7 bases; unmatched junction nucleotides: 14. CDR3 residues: CASSQLAGGPGGEQYF. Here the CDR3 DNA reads TGTGCCAGCAGCCAGTTAGCGGGAGGCCCGGGTGGGGAGCAGTACTTC.

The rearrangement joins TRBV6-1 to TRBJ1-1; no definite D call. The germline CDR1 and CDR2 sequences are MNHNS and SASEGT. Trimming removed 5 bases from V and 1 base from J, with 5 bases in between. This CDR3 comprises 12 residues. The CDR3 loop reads CASSSRNTEAFF. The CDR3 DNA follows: TGTGCCAGCAGTTCCCGGAACACTGAAGCTTTCTTT.

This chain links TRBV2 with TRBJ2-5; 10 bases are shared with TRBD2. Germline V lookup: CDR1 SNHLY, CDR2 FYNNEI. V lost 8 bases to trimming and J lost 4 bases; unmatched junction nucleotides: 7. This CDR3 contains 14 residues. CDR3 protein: CASSGLAGVETQYF. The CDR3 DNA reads TGTGCCAGCTCGGGCCTAGCGGGGGTAGAGACCCAGTACTTC.

CDR3 region: CASSSLAGGPGDTQYF. For the CDR3, the DNA is TGCGCCAGCAGCTCACTAGCGGGAGGGCCAGGAGATACGCAGTATTTT. The rearrangement joins TRBV5-1 to TRBJ2-3; 13 positions agree with TRBD2. From germline, CDR1 is SGHRS and CDR2 YFSETQ. CDR3 length equals 16 residues. Trimming took 3 bases from V and 5 from J; bases not matched to a gene: 6.